This TCR beta chain derives from a study of blood T cell repertoires in COVID-19 (dated by TCRdb to the early 2020s). General notes on the study: Samples covering the acute and convalescent phases of COVID-19 were provided by collaborators in the United States, Italy and Spain. The prospective study material was composed of cDNA or gDNA derived from T cells, B-cell-depleted T cells, or PBMCs. Deeply sampled blood TCRbeta repertoires from subjects exposed to, actively infected with, or recovered from COVID-19 were included in the dataset. The repertoires were released in a freely available public database meant as a resource for research on the immune response to SARS-CoV-2. Samples came from the ongoing ImmuneRACE study (first 160 participants) plus 1,254 subjects from 6 global collaborators. Sample metadata almost always included a de-identified subject ID, COVID-19 status, age in years and sex. Where available, HLA class I and class II types were taken from metadata supplied by the sample provider and were not determined by assay-based typing.

For this clone: Its antigen is not yet known. Base qualities were left out, and no much larger clone turns up one base away.

The paper as a whole reports these results and caveats: The quantity of clinical and demographic metadata differed by source and by participant and was supplied without curation.

V and J lose 1 base and 5 bases, and a span of 14 bases separates them. The germline V gene sets CDR1 to MNHNS and CDR2 to SASEGT. Taken from cysteine to phenylalanine, the CDR3 has 15 residues. Of all the DNA, just the CDR3 is kept, 45 bases in frame from base 1. TCRbeta CDR3 regions were amplified from genomic DNA by means of the immunoSEQ Assay, a bias-controlled multiplex PCR. In the original analysis: Nucleated cell counts per sample were estimated from amplification of reference gene primers within the assay. To quantify the absolute abundance of each unique TCRbeta CDR3 rearrangement, sequence reads were collapsed and filtered. For each sample, productive Simpson clonality was calculated as the square root of Simpson's diversity index across productive rearrangements. Sourced from immuneACCESS, this table was stored by TCRdb with only in-frame sequences that have V and J called. A share of the clones is absent; for the studies checked, an unresolved V gene accounts for under half, and the remainder has no known explanation. For V, J and clone size, that table is used; D and trimming come from the DNA. The sample table shows about 210,000 clones, and about 88% are seen once. Together, the top ten hold 4.5% to 5.5% of the sample.

Participants in the prospective study were enrolled through a virtual design, were aged roughly 18 to 100 years, and lived in approximately 25 United States geographic areas. In the prospective study, participants were assigned to cohorts based on the clinical history participants reported in a screening survey and a study questionnaire. Exposed participants had been in contact with someone with a PCR-confirmed or clinician-diagnosed COVID-19 case within 2 weeks of study entry. In the prospective study, mobile phlebotomists collected whole blood, serum and a nasopharyngeal or oropharyngeal swab from each participant. Over an approximately 2-month period, participants in the prospective study had the option of providing additional blood draws and questionnaires. Blood samples from the prospective study were shipped frozen or at room temperature prior to DNA extraction.

Specimen: PBMCs or T cells enriched from blood (not recorded which). The rearrangement combines TRBV6-1 with TRBJ2-5; matching of 6 bases hints at TRBD2 as the D gene. This clonotype originated in a woman aged 25 to 39 who had been exposed to COVID-19. CDR3 sequence: CASSEVGLAWETQYF. In nucleotide form, the sequence is TGTGCCAGCAGTGAAGTAGGGCTAGCGTGGGAGACCCAGTACTTC.